This TCR beta chain comes out of a study of CD4+ T cells in melanoma. Findings and caveats of the study: Diverse differentiation states were reported for melanoma neoantigen-specific CD4+ T cells. CD8+ T cell, macrophage and B cell function reportedly correlated with neoantigen-specific CD4+ T cells.

The repertoire was sequenced with immunoSEQ multiplex PCR; TCRdb's copy has only in-frame clones and lacks some. The sample records 110,000 to 150,000 clones, 80% to 95% being singletons. As concerns this clone: What it binds is not known.

The receptor was derived from a human donor with melanoma.

The CDR3 loop is CASRFQGGTDTQYF. CDR3 sequence (DNA): TGTGCCAGTCGGTTTCAAGGGGGCACAGATACGCAGTATTTT. J is TRBJ2-3 and V is TRBV19; weak D call: TRBD1 (5 bases). This CDR3 has 14 amino acids. The germline V gene has CDR1 LNHDA and CDR2 SQIVND (reference sequence). V gave up 8 bases and J gave up 1 base, with 13 bases separating them.